Below are 22 T cell receptor beta chains sequenced from a single sample in a study of T cell responses to AZD1222 COVID-19 vaccine. The method was immunoSEQ multiplex PCR; TCRdb's version includes in-frame clones alone and lacks a portion of them. Altogether around 91,000 clones are present, roughly 84% being singletons, with the ten largest covering around 21%. The sample in question was peripheral blood, obtained on day 0 of AZD1222 vaccination. These receptors were obtained from an adult in good health.

The chain's CDR3 is CASSTGLQETQYF. DNA for the CDR3: TGTGCCAGCAGTACAGGGCTTCAAGAGACCCAGTACTTC. The rearrangement links TRBV2 to TRBJ2-5; D possibly corresponds to TRBD1 (6 bases). This CDR3 spans 13 amino acids. Trimming shortened V by 5 bases and J by 2 bases, and 9 bases separated the two germline ends. Germline values: CDR1 SNHLY, CDR2 FYNNEI.

The V gene is TRBV6-2 or TRBV6-3, the J gene TRBJ2-7; D gene uncertain. The V and J ends lost 0 bases and 2 bases respectively, with 11 bases between them. The length of the CDR3 is 15 residues. The V gene's germline CDR1 is MNHEY and CDR2 SVGEGT. The CDR3 region has the DNA TGTGCCAGCAGTTACTCCGGCCTGCTTACCTACGAGCAGTACTTC. Translated, it gives CASSYSGLLTYEQYF.

This rearrangement joins TRBV7-2 to TRBJ1-4, with D tentatively TRBD1 (5 bases). The V end lost 4 bases, the J end lost 8 bases, and 20 bases lay between the germline ends. This CDR3 spans 16 amino acids. CDR1 is SGHTA and CDR2 is FQGNSA in the germline V gene. DNA of the CDR3: TGTGCCAGCAGCTCAAGGGACGGCCCTTACAGAGAAAAACTGTTTTTT. Amino acid sequence: CASSSRDGPYREKLFF. Filled out from reference TRBV7-2 and TRBJ1-4, the complete variable domain reads GAGVSQSPSNKVTEKGKDVELRCDPISGHTALYWYRQSLGQGLEFLIYFQGNSAPDKSGLPSDRFSAERTGGSVSTLTIQRTQQEDSAVYLCASSSRDGPYREKLFFGSGTQLSVL.

The chain employs TRBV27 and TRBJ1-3; D is uncertain. This CDR3 is 14 amino acids long. V was trimmed by 5 bases and J by 3 bases, leaving 11 bases between them. CDR1 and CDR2 (germline): MNHEY, SMNVEV (reference sequence). CDR3 nucleotides: TGTGCCAGCAGTCCTTGGGCCGGTGGAAACACCATATATTTT. Its translation is CASSPWAGGNTIYF.

The chain recombines TRBV28 with TRBJ1-5, with TRBD1 as a possible D gene (6 bases). The V gene's germline CDR1 is MDHEN and CDR2 SYDVKM. This CDR3 contains 16 residues. V lost 4 bases, J lost 7 bases, and 20 bases lay in between. This CDR3 is CASSSPGASDGQPQHF. DNA of the CDR3: TGTGCCAGCAGTTCACCGGGGGCGAGTGATGGGCAGCCCCAGCATTTT. The whole variable domain, remainder taken from reference TRBV28 and TRBJ1-5, is DVKVTQSSRYLVKRTGEKVFLECVQDMDHENMFWYRQDPGLGLRLIYFSYDVKMKEKGDIPEGYSVSREKKERFSLILESASTNQTSMYLCASSSPGASDGQPQHFGDGTRLSIL.

This clone was seen only once. This sequence joins TRBV7-3 and TRBJ2-1; TRBD2 matches at 11 bases. This CDR3 is 17 amino acids long. From germline, CDR1 is SGHTA and CDR2 FQGTGA. V lost 4 bases to trimming and J lost 8 bases; unmatched junction nucleotides: 13. In DNA, the CDR3 is TGTGCCAGCAGCTATAGCGGGAGGGCCCTAGGTAGGGATGAGCAGTTCTTC. It encodes CASSYSGRALGRDEQFF.

The chain links TRBV7-2 to TRBJ2-2, with D perhaps matching TRBD1 (5 bases). Germline CDR1 and CDR2: SGHTA and FQGNSA. V was clipped by 5 bases and J by 8 bases, with 18 bases between them. The CDR3 has 15 amino acids. The CDR3 sequence is CASSPVGAPAGELFF. In DNA form, the CDR3 reads TGTGCCAGCAGCCCGGTAGGGGCCCCCGCTGGGGAGCTGTTTTTT.

This clone turned up a few times. The rearrangement joins TRBV24-1 to TRBJ2-3, with 9 bases matching TRBD2. The CDR3 has 16 residues. Germline-derived CDR1 and CDR2 are KGHDR and SFDVKD. V was clipped by 0 bases and J by 5 bases; unmatched bases: 5. The CDR3 DNA reads as TGTGCCACCAGTGATTTGGCGGGAGGGGCAAGAGATACGCAGTATTTT. It is translated as CATSDLAGGARDTQYF.

The V and J genes are TRBV6-6 and TRBJ2-3; D may correspond to TRBD1 or TRBD2 (5 bases each). Per the germline V gene, CDR1 is MNHNY and CDR2 is SVGAGI (reference sequence). This CDR3 has 11 amino acids. V was shortened by 4 bases and J by 6 bases, with 5 bases between the two germline ends. The CDR3 here is CASSWGDTQYF. In DNA, the CDR3 is TGTGCCAGCAGTTGGGGGGATACGCAGTATTTT.

V gene TRBV6-5 combines with J gene TRBJ1-1; the match to TRBD1 covers 9 bases. Looked up from germline, CDR1 is MNHEY and CDR2 is SVGAGI. J was trimmed by 11 bases and V by 2 bases; bases with no gene match: 6. The CDR3 spans 13 residues. The CDR3 here is CASSYETGGTAFF. In nucleotides, the CDR3 is TGTGCCAGCAGTTACGAGACAGGGGGGACGGCTTTCTTT.

This clone was seen once. This chain links TRBV28 with TRBJ2-1, with 10 bases aligning to TRBD2. V gave up 5 bases and J gave up 4 bases; unmatched junction bases: 8. Germline V lookup: CDR1 MDHEN, CDR2 SYDVKM. This CDR3 is 16 amino acids long. The CDR3 nucleotides are TGTGCCAGCAGTGCCCCTACTAGCGGGACTTACAATGAGCAGTTCTTC. Translation gives CASSAPTSGTYNEQFF. Together with reference TRBV28 and TRBJ2-1, the CDR3 gives the full variable domain: DVKVTQSSRYLVKRTGEKVFLECVQDMDHENMFWYRQDPGLGLRLIYFSYDVKMKEKGDIPEGYSVSREKKERFSLILESASTNQTSMYLCASSAPTSGTYNEQFFGPGTRLTVL.

The chain carries TRBV15 and TRBJ2-2; D may correspond to TRBD1 or TRBD2 (5 bases each). CDR1 and CDR2 from the germline V gene are LNHNV and YYDKDF (reference sequence). Trimming removed 3 bases at V and 6 bases at J, with 11 bases between. The CDR3 length is 14 residues. The CDR3 sequence: CATSRGPGPGELFF. In DNA, the CDR3 is TGTGCCACCAGCAGGGGTCCGGGACCCGGGGAGCTGTTTTTT.

The V gene is TRBV4-3, the J gene TRBJ1-1; 9 bases are shared with TRBD1. V lost 0 bases and J lost 3; bases outside the gene matches: 2. The germline V gene has CDR1 LGHNA and CDR2 YSLEER. This CDR3 is 15 amino acids long. CDR3 sequence: CASSQEQGADTEAFF. As DNA, the CDR3 is TGCGCCAGCAGCCAAGAACAGGGGGCAGACACTGAAGCTTTCTTT.

The chain is built from TRBV6-5 and TRBJ2-1; D may be TRBD1 (6 bases). There are 15 residues in the CDR3. V lost 8 bases, J lost 2 bases, and 16 bases lay in between. Germline V lookup: CDR1 MNHEY, CDR2 SVGAGI. CDR3: CASDRQERTYNEQFF. The CDR3 DNA reads TGTGCCAGCGATAGACAGGAGCGGACCTACAATGAGCAGTTCTTC.

The chain carries TRBV5-4 and TRBJ2-3; D gene unclear. This CDR3 is 15 amino acids long. In germline, CDR1 is SGHNT, CDR2 YYREEE (reference sequence). V shed 0 bases and J shed 0 bases, with 8 bases lying between them. The CDR3 coding sequence is TGTGCCAGCAGCTTGGACTACCAAAGCACAGATACGCAGTATTTT. Its translation: CASSLDYQSTDTQYF.

The chain uses TRBV6-2 or TRBV6-3 and TRBJ1-5, with D unclear. This CDR3 has 13 residues. V lost 4 bases, J lost 5 bases, and 9 bases lay in between. Looked up from germline, CDR1 is MNHEY and CDR2 is SVGEGT. This chain's CDR3 is CASSWDHDQPQHF. CDR3 DNA: TGTGCCAGCAGTTGGGATCATGATCAGCCCCAGCATTTT.

This chain uses TRBV6-5 with TRBJ1-3, with D possibly matching TRBD1 (5 bases). The CDR3 extends over 15 amino acids. Trimming pared 4 bases from V and 0 bases from J, leaving 10 bases between. Per the germline V gene, CDR1 is MNHEY and CDR2 is SVGAGI. CDR3 region: CASSSGTSSGNTIYF. The CDR3 DNA follows: TGTGCCAGCAGTTCAGGGACCTCCTCTGGAAACACCATATATTTT.

Worth noting for this clone: Other nucleotide sequences in the sample specify the same CDR3. The chain combines TRBV28 with TRBJ1-2; unclear D gene. The germline gives CDR1 MDHEN, CDR2 SYDVKM. The V and J ends lost 6 bases and 2 bases respectively, with 4 bases between them. The CDR3 extends over 11 amino acids. Written as DNA, the CDR3 is TGTGCCAGCAGCACCAACTATGGCTACACCTTC. Encoded protein: CASSTNYGYTF.

Only one count was recorded for this clone. The chain joins TRBV4-3 to TRBJ1-2, with 12 nucleotides matching TRBD1. Germline V gene sequence: CDR1 LGHNA, CDR2 YSLEER. V was pared by 0 bases and J by 4 bases, with 3 bases of the junction left unmatched. The CDR3 loop spans 16 amino acids. CDR3 loop: CASSQDGTGGSYGYTF. The CDR3 DNA reads TGCGCCAGCAGCCAAGATGGGACAGGGGGCAGCTATGGCTACACCTTC.

The J gene is TRBJ2-5, the V gene TRBV13; no clear D gene. Germline loops: CDR1 PRHDT, CDR2 FYEKMQ (reference sequence). CDR3 length equals 14 residues. V lost 5 bases, J lost 6 bases, and 16 bases lay in between. CDR3 in DNA: TGTGCCAGCAGCGCGCCGTTGAAGGGCAAGACCCAGTACTTC. Its protein product is CASSAPLKGKTQYF.

The chain has TRBV12-3 or TRBV12-4 and TRBJ1-5; 7 positions match TRBD1. The CDR3 has 13 residues. V shed 3 bases, J shed 9 bases, and the junction held 5 bases outside the gene matches. The DNA of the CDR3 is TGTGCCAGCAGTTTGTGGGGGGACAGGCCCCAGCATTTT. It translates to CASSLWGDRPQHF.

The rearrangement uses TRBV6-5 and TRBJ1-5; D possibly corresponds to TRBD1 (5 bases). V lost 0 bases and J 10 bases, leaving 13 bases between the germline ends. The CDR3 has 14 residues. CDR1 is MNHEY and CDR2 is SVGAGI in the germline V gene. In nucleotides, the CDR3 is TGTGCCAGCAGTTACTCGCCGTACCGGGACCCCCAGCATTTT. Protein sequence: CASSYSPYRDPQHF.